These T cell receptor beta chains were read from a single sample in a study of cytomegalovirus exposure and HLA in healthy donors. TCRdb keeps only in-frame clones here, not all; method: immunoSEQ multiplex PCR. Here the sample spans about 160,000 clones, around 84% being singletons. Material: PBMCs. The receptors derive from a woman aged 40-49 years in good health and CMV-seronegative. The CDR3 runs from the conserved cysteine through the conserved F or W. The D gene is left open where the match is weak. Clone size is shown for a subset of rows, as once, few, many or a class of expanded clone.

D gene: NA
J gene: TRBJ2-1
V gene: TRBV5-1
clone size: NA
CDR3 protein: CASSLNQNTPNEQFF
CDR3 DNA: TGCGCCAGCAGCTTGAATCAGAATACCCCCAATGAGCAGTTCTTC

D gene: NA
J gene: TRBJ2-4
V gene: TRBV28
clone size: NA
CDR3 protein: CASRSLGGRNIQYF
CDR3 DNA: TGTGCCAGCAGGTCCCTTGGGGGGAGGAACATTCAGTACTTC

D gene: TRBD1
J gene: TRBJ1-2
V gene: TRBV7-9
clone size: NA
CDR3 protein: CSSRSTGGANYGYTF
CDR3 DNA: TGTTCCAGCAGATCCACAGGGGGCGCTAACTATGGCTACACCTTC

D gene: NA
J gene: TRBJ2-5
V gene: TRBV6-5
clone size: NA
CDR3 protein: CASTKSGGGETQYF
CDR3 DNA: TGTGCCAGCACCAAATCAGGGGGAGGTGAGACCCAGTACTTC

D gene: NA
J gene: TRBJ1-1
V gene: TRBV14
clone size: once
CDR3 protein: CASSQVRARNTEAFF
CDR3 DNA: TGTGCCAGCAGCCAAGTGAGGGCCCGGAACACTGAAGCTTTCTTT

D gene: NA
J gene: TRBJ2-7
V gene: TRBV27
clone size: few
CDR3 protein: CASSLGAGLSYEQYF
CDR3 DNA: TGTGCCAGCAGTTTAGGTGCAGGACTCTCCTACGAGCAGTACTTC

D gene: TRBD1
J gene: TRBJ2-1
V gene: TRBV5-1
clone size: NA
CDR3 protein: CASSSYTGVKYNEQFF
CDR3 DNA: TGCGCCAGCAGCTCGTACACAGGGGTAAAATACAATGAGCAGTTCTTC

D gene: TRBD1
J gene: TRBJ2-7
V gene: TRBV5-1
clone size: NA
CDR3 protein: CASSYSRTGGSYEQYF
CDR3 DNA: TGCGCCAGCAGCTACTCTAGGACAGGGGGCTCCTACGAGCAGTACTTC

D gene: TRBD1
J gene: TRBJ1-2
V gene: TRBV9
clone size: NA
CDR3 protein: CASSVRTGGGYGYTF
CDR3 DNA: TGTGCCAGCAGCGTAAGGACAGGAGGGGGCTATGGCTACACCTTC

D gene: TRBD1
J gene: TRBJ1-1
V gene: TRBV18
clone size: NA
CDR3 protein: CASGDRVVETEAFF
CDR3 DNA: TGTGCCAGCGGGGACAGGGTCGTTGAAACTGAAGCTTTCTTT

D gene: NA
J gene: TRBJ1-1
V gene: TRBV28
clone size: NA
CDR3 protein: CASRLYRERHTEAFF
CDR3 DNA: TGTGCCAGCCGATTATACAGGGAACGGCACACTGAAGCTTTCTTT

D gene: NA
J gene: TRBJ1-6
V gene: TRBV6-1
clone size: NA
CDR3 protein: CASRWQGNSPLHF
CDR3 DNA: TGTGCCAGCAGGTGGCAGGGGAATTCACCCCTCCACTTT

D gene: NA
J gene: TRBJ1-1
V gene: TRBV5-1
clone size: NA
CDR3 protein: CASSLDGYTEAFF
CDR3 DNA: TGCGCCAGCAGCTTGGACGGGTATACTGAAGCTTTCTTT

D gene: NA
J gene: TRBJ2-7
V gene: TRBV27
clone size: NA
CDR3 protein: CASSGDTRYEQYF
CDR3 DNA: TGTGCCAGCAGTGGGGACACACGTTACGAGCAGTACTTC

D gene: NA
J gene: TRBJ1-6
V gene: TRBV6-6
clone size: NA
CDR3 protein: CASSPQDSSPLHF
CDR3 DNA: TGTGCCAGCAGCCCGCAGGATTCGTCACCCCTCCACTTT

D gene: NA
J gene: TRBJ1-5
V gene: TRBV7-4
clone size: NA
CDR3 protein: CASSLRPGIGFRPQHF
CDR3 DNA: TGTGCCAGCAGCTTGAGACCGGGGATTGGATTTCGGCCCCAGCATTTT

D gene: NA
J gene: TRBJ1-2
V gene: TRBV27
clone size: NA
CDR3 protein: CASSRGGLPYGYTF
CDR3 DNA: TGCGCCAGCAGTCGCGGAGGATTGCCCTATGGCTACACCTTC

D gene: NA
J gene: TRBJ2-7
V gene: TRBV18
clone size: NA
CDR3 protein: CASSPLPGGSDYEQYF
CDR3 DNA: TGTGCCAGCTCACCCCTCCCCGGAGGTTCCGACTACGAGCAGTACTTC

D gene: NA
J gene: TRBJ1-2
V gene: TRBV28
clone size: NA
CDR3 protein: CASSFQGSGYTF
CDR3 DNA: TGTGCCAGCAGTTTTCAGGGGTCCGGCTACACCTTC

D gene: TRBD1
J gene: TRBJ2-6
V gene: TRBV2
clone size: NA
CDR3 protein: CASRGRDRGLSGANVLTF
CDR3 DNA: TGTGCCAGCAGGGGCCGGGACAGGGGGCTTTCTGGGGCCAACGTCCTGACTTTC

D gene: TRBD1
J gene: TRBJ1-2
V gene: TRBV6-6
clone size: NA
CDR3 protein: CASSYGDRGGKSGYTF
CDR3 DNA: TGTGCCAGCAGTTACGGCGACAGGGGAGGGAAGAGTGGCTACACCTTC

D gene: NA
J gene: TRBJ2-2
V gene: TRBV5-1
clone size: NA
CDR3 protein: CASSWTAGTGELFF
CDR3 DNA: TGCGCCAGCAGTTGGACGGCGGGCACCGGGGAGCTGTTTTTT

D gene: TRBD1
J gene: TRBJ1-6
V gene: TRBV7-9
clone size: few
CDR3 protein: CASSLAAGGHSPLHF
CDR3 DNA: TGTGCCAGCAGCTTAGCGGCAGGGGGCCATTCACCCCTCCACTTT

D gene: TRBD1
J gene: TRBJ1-6
V gene: TRBV19
clone size: NA
CDR3 protein: CASSPQGQDNSPLHF
CDR3 DNA: TGTGCCAGTAGTCCCCAGGGACAGGATAATTCACCCCTCCACTTT

D gene: TRBD2
J gene: TRBJ2-1
V gene: TRBV11-1
clone size: few
CDR3 protein: CASSKASGGARNEQFF
CDR3 DNA: TGTGCCAGCAGCAAAGCTAGCGGGGGGGCAAGAAATGAGCAGTTCTTC

D gene: NA
J gene: TRBJ1-1
V gene: TRBV5-1
clone size: NA
CDR3 protein: CASSQSRGSRMNTEAFF
CDR3 DNA: TGCGCCAGCAGCCAATCGCGGGGTTCTCGGATGAACACTGAAGCTTTCTTT

D gene: NA
J gene: TRBJ2-2
V gene: TRBV6-5
clone size: NA
CDR3 protein: CASSSPLTGELFF
CDR3 DNA: TGTGCCAGCAGTTCCCCGTTGACCGGGGAGCTGTTTTTT

D gene: TRBD1
J gene: TRBJ1-2
V gene: TRBV5-1
clone size: NA
CDR3 protein: CASSLGGQGAYGYTF
CDR3 DNA: TGCGCCAGCAGCTTGGGGGGACAGGGGGCGTATGGCTACACCTTC

D gene: TRBD1
J gene: TRBJ2-7
V gene: TRBV5-4
clone size: NA
CDR3 protein: CASSLRDSFGEQYF
CDR3 DNA: TGTGCCAGCAGCCTCCGGGACAGCTTTGGGGAGCAGTACTTC

D gene: NA
J gene: TRBJ2-5
V gene: TRBV7-9
clone size: NA
CDR3 protein: CASSLVKGANQETQYF
CDR3 DNA: TGTGCCAGCAGCTTAGTTAAGGGAGCGAACCAAGAGACCCAGTACTTC

D gene: NA
J gene: TRBJ1-5
V gene: TRBV6-1
clone size: NA
CDR3 protein: CASRGPNSNQPQHF
CDR3 DNA: TGTGCCAGCAGGGGGCCCAATAGCAATCAGCCCCAGCATTTT

D gene: TRBD2
J gene: TRBJ2-3
V gene: TRBV4-2
clone size: NA
CDR3 protein: CASSQLGTSGTDTQYF
CDR3 DNA: TGTGCCAGCAGCCAACTTGGGACTAGCGGCACAGATACGCAGTATTTT

D gene: TRBD2
J gene: TRBJ2-1
V gene: TRBV4-2
clone size: NA
CDR3 protein: CASSRVAGGYNEQFF
CDR3 DNA: TGTGCCAGCAGCCGGGTGGCGGGGGGTTACAATGAGCAGTTCTTC

D gene: TRBD2
J gene: TRBJ2-1
V gene: TRBV12-5
clone size: NA
CDR3 protein: CASGLESGGGGNEQFF
CDR3 DNA: TGTGCTAGTGGTTTGGAGAGCGGGGGCGGGGGCAATGAGCAGTTCTTC

D gene: TRBD1
J gene: TRBJ2-1
V gene: TRBV5-8
clone size: NA
CDR3 protein: CASSLRPGQGLNEQFF
CDR3 DNA: TGTGCCAGCAGCTTGCGTCCGGGACAGGGGTTGAATGAGCAGTTCTTC

D gene: NA
J gene: TRBJ1-2
V gene: TRBV29-1
clone size: NA
CDR3 protein: CSVGSGYGGYTF
CDR3 DNA: TGCAGCGTTGGGTCGGGTTACGGTGGCTACACCTTC

D gene: NA
J gene: TRBJ2-7
V gene: TRBV2
clone size: few
CDR3 protein: CASSGGVRSYEQYF
CDR3 DNA: TGTGCCAGCAGTGGAGGAGTCAGATCCTACGAGCAGTACTTC

D gene: TRBD1
J gene: TRBJ2-7
V gene: TRBV28
clone size: NA
CDR3 protein: CASSLTQGKDEQYF
CDR3 DNA: TGTGCCAGCAGTTTAACACAGGGGAAAGACGAGCAGTACTTC

D gene: NA
J gene: TRBJ2-7
V gene: TRBV7-2
clone size: NA
CDR3 protein: CASSFQGKYEQYF
CDR3 DNA: TGTGCCAGCAGCTTCCAGGGCAAGTACGAGCAGTACTTC

D gene: NA
J gene: TRBJ2-1
V gene: TRBV4-1
clone size: NA
CDR3 protein: CASSQDFAGRINEQFF
CDR3 DNA: TGCGCCAGCAGCCAAGATTTTGCGGGGAGGATCAATGAGCAGTTCTTC

D gene: NA
J gene: TRBJ2-7
V gene: TRBV5-5
clone size: few
CDR3 protein: CASSPDVNGNYEQYF
CDR3 DNA: TGTGCCAGCAGCCCAGATGTAAACGGGAACTACGAGCAGTACTTC

D gene: NA
J gene: TRBJ2-2
V gene: TRBV19
clone size: NA
CDR3 protein: CASRGGNTGELFF
CDR3 DNA: TGTGCCAGTAGGGGGGGGAACACCGGGGAGCTGTTTTTT

D gene: TRBD1
J gene: TRBJ1-1
V gene: TRBV6-5
clone size: NA
CDR3 protein: CASREQGAWGEAFF
CDR3 DNA: TGTGCCAGCAGGGAACAGGGGGCTTGGGGTGAAGCTTTCTTT

D gene: TRBD2
J gene: TRBJ2-2
V gene: TRBV5-1
clone size: NA
CDR3 protein: CASSLGLAGGYTGELFF
CDR3 DNA: TGCGCCAGCAGCTTGGGACTAGCGGGGGGTTACACCGGGGAGCTGTTTTTT

D gene: NA
J gene: TRBJ2-1
V gene: TRBV2
clone size: NA
CDR3 protein: CASTTGGHGEQFF
CDR3 DNA: TGTGCCAGCACCACCGGGGGGCATGGTGAGCAGTTCTTC

D gene: NA
J gene: TRBJ1-1
V gene: TRBV6-5
clone size: NA
CDR3 protein: CAISYFSGEAFF
CDR3 DNA: TGTGCCATCAGTTACTTTAGCGGCGAAGCTTTCTTT

D gene: TRBD1
J gene: TRBJ1-3
V gene: TRBV27
clone size: NA
CDR3 protein: CASRLTGPGNTIYF
CDR3 DNA: TGTGCCAGCAGGCTGACAGGGCCTGGAAACACCATATATTTT

D gene: NA
J gene: TRBJ2-1
V gene: TRBV5-1
clone size: NA
CDR3 protein: CASSLPGLLNEQFF
CDR3 DNA: TGCGCCAGCAGCTTACCGGGACTCCTAAATGAGCAGTTCTTC

D gene: TRBD1
J gene: TRBJ1-1
V gene: TRBV9
clone size: NA
CDR3 protein: CASSLIPNRGHTEAFF
CDR3 DNA: TGTGCCAGCAGCCTAATACCCAACAGGGGGCACACTGAAGCTTTCTTT

D gene: TRBD1
J gene: TRBJ2-3
V gene: TRBV10-3
clone size: NA
CDR3 protein: CAITTTGGGTPQYF
CDR3 DNA: TGTGCCATCACCACGACAGGGGGCGGTACTCCGCAGTATTTT

D gene: TRBD1
J gene: TRBJ1-5
V gene: TRBV28
clone size: NA
CDR3 protein: CASSQRTRDRGRRPQHF
CDR3 DNA: TGTGCCAGCAGTCAACGAACCCGGGACAGGGGGCGCAGGCCCCAGCATTTT

D gene: TRBD1
J gene: TRBJ1-4
V gene: TRBV25-1
clone size: once
CDR3 protein: CASNRGNEKLFF
CDR3 DNA: TGTGCCAGCAACAGGGGAAATGAAAAACTGTTTTTT

D gene: TRBD1
J gene: TRBJ2-7
V gene: TRBV5-1
clone size: NA
CDR3 protein: CASSHGQGDSYEQYF
CDR3 DNA: TGCGCCAGCAGCCATGGACAGGGGGACTCCTACGAGCAGTACTTC

D gene: TRBD2
J gene: TRBJ2-1
V gene: TRBV5-1
clone size: NA
CDR3 protein: CASSLRPSGAEQFF
CDR3 DNA: TGCGCCAGCAGCTTGCGGCCTAGCGGGGCCGAGCAGTTCTTC

D gene: TRBD2
J gene: TRBJ2-3
V gene: TRBV13
clone size: NA
CDR3 protein: CASSLERGGESTDTQYF
CDR3 DNA: TGTGCCAGCAGCTTAGAACGGGGGGGGGAAAGCACAGATACGCAGTATTTT

D gene: NA
J gene: TRBJ2-3
V gene: TRBV10-2
clone size: NA
CDR3 protein: CASSEYSVGTDTQYF
CDR3 DNA: TGCGCCAGCAGTGAATATTCCGTAGGCACAGATACGCAGTATTTT

D gene: NA
J gene: TRBJ2-5
V gene: TRBV5-1
clone size: NA
CDR3 protein: CASRLQASQETQYF
CDR3 DNA: TGCGCCAGCAGGTTACAGGCGAGCCAAGAGACCCAGTACTTC

D gene: NA
J gene: TRBJ2-1
V gene: TRBV15
clone size: NA
CDR3 protein: CATSRDRVRFGFGEQFF
CDR3 DNA: TGTGCCACCAGCAGAGATCGGGTGAGGTTTGGCTTTGGTGAGCAGTTCTTC

D gene: NA
J gene: TRBJ1-3
V gene: TRBV6-1
clone size: NA
CDR3 protein: CASSEGVWRDAVGNTIYF
CDR3 DNA: TGTGCCAGCAGTGAAGGGGTGTGGAGGGACGCTGTTGGAAACACCATATATTTT